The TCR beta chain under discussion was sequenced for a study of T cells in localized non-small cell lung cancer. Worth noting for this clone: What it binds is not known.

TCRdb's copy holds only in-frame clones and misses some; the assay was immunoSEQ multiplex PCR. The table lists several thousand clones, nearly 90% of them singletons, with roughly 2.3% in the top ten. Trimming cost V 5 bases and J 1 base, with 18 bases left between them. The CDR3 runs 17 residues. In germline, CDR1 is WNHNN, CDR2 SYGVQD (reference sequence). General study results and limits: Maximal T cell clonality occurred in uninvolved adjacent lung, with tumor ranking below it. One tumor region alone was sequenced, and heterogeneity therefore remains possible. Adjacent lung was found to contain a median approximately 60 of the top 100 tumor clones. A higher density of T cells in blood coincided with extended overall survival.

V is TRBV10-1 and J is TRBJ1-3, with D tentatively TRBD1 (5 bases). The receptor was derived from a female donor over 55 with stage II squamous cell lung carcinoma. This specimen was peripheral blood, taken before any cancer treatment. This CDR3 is CASSFSGRRLSGNTIYF. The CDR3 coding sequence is TGCGCCAGCAGTTTCTCGGGACGCCGCTTGTCTGGAAACACCATATATTTT.